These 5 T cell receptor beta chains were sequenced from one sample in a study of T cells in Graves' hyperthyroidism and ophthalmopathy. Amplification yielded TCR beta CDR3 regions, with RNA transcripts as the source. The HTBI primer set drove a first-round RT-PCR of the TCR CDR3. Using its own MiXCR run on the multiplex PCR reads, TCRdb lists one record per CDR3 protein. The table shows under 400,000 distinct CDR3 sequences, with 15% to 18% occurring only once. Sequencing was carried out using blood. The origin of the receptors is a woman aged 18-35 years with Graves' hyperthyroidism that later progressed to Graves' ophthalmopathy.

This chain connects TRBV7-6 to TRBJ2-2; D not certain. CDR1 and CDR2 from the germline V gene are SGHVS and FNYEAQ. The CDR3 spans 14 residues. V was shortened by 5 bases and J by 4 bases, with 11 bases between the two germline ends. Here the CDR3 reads CASSIMISTGELFF. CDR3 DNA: TGTGCCAGCAGCATCATGATCAGCACCGGGGAGCTGTTTTTT.

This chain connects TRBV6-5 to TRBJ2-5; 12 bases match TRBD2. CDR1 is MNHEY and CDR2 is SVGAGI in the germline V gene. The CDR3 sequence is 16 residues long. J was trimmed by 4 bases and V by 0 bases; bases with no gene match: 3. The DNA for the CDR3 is TGTGCCAGCAGTTACTCGGCTAGCGGGAGGGGAGAGACCCAGTACTTC. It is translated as CASSYSASGRGETQYF.

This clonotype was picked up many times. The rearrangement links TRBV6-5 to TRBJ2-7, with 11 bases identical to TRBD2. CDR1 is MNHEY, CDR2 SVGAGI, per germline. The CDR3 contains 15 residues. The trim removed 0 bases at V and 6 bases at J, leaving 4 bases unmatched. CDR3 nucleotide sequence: TGTGCCAGCAGTTACTCTCTAGCGGGAGGATCCGAGCAGTACTTC. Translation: CASSYSLAGGSEQYF.

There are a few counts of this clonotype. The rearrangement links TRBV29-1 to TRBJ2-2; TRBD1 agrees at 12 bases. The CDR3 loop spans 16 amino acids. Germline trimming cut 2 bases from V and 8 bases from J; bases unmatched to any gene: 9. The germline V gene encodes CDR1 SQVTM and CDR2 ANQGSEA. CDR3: CSVENWGQGATGELFF. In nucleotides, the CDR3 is TGCAGCGTTGAAAACTGGGGACAGGGGGCGACGGGGGAGCTGTTTTTT.

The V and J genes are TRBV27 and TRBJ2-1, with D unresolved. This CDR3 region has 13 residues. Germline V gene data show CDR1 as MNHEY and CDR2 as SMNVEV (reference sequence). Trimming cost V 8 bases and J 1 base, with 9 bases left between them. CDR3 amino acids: CASRLGSYNEQFF. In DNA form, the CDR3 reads TGTGCCAGCCGCCTGGGTTCCTACAATGAGCAGTTCTTC.